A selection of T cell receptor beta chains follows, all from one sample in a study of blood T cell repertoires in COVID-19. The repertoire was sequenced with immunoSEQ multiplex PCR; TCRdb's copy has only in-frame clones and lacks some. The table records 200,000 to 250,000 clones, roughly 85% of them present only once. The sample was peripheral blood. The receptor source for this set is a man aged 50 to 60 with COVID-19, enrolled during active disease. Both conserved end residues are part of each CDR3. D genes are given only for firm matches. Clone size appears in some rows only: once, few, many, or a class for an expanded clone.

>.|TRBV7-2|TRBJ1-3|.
TGTGCCAGCAGCTTTGGGGGGGCCTCTGGAAACACCATATATTTT
CASSFGGASGNTIYF
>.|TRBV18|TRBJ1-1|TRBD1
TGTGCCAGCTCACAAACAGGGGACACTGAAGCTTTCTTT
CASSQTGDTEAFF
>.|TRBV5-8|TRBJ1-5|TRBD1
TGTGCCAGCAGCTTGACAGGGGGCAATCAGCCCCAGCATTTT
CASSLTGGNQPQHF
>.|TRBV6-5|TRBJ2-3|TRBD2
TGTGCCAGCAGAGGACTAGCGGGCACCACAGATACGCAGTATTTT
CASRGLAGTTDTQYF
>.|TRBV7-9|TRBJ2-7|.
TGTGCCAGCAGCTTAGGGGTCTTCAACTCCGGGGACGAGCAGTACTTC
CASSLGVFNSGDEQYF
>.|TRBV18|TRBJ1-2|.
TGTGCCAGCTCACCACCGGGTTACGGGGGCTACACCTTC
CASSPPGYGGYTF
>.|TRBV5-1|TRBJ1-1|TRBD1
TGCGCCAGCAGGGGACAGGGGGCCGGATCCCCCGGTGAAGCTTTCTTT
CASRGQGAGSPGEAFF
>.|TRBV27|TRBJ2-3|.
TGTGCCAGCAGCCTGGGGAGCGAGTATACGCAGTATTTT
CASSLGSEYTQYF
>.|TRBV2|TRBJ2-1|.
TGTGCCAGCAATCAGGGGAATGAGCAGTTCTTC
CASNQGNEQFF
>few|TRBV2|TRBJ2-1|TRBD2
TGTGCCAGCAGCCCTGGGACTAGCGGGGGCTTTAGCTCCTACAATGAGCAGTTCTTC
CASSPGTSGGFSSYNEQFF
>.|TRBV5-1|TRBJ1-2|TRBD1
TGCGCCAGCAGCTTGGGACAGGGTATAATCTATGGCTACACCTTC
CASSLGQGIIYGYTF
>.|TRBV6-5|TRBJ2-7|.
TGTGCCAGCAGCTCTCTTACAGGGTTAGGGTACGAGCAGTACTTC
CASSSLTGLGYEQYF
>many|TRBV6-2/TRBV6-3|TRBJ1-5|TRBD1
TGTGCCAGCAGCCCCCATGACAGGGCTCTGGGTCAGCCCCAGCATTTT
CASSPHDRALGQPQHF
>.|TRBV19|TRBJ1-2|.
TGTGCCAGTAGTAATACAGGGAGCCCCCTCGGGGGGGGCTACACCTTC
CASSNTGSPLGGGYTF
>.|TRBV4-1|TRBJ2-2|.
TGCGCCAGCAGCCAAGATAACTCTTGGGGGGAGCTGTTTTTT
CASSQDNSWGELFF
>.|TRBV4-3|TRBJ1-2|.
TGCGCCAGCAGCCAAGATAGGGGCCTCGGGGGCTACACCTTC
CASSQDRGLGGYTF
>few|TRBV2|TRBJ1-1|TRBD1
TGTGCCAGCAGTGAAGCGGAAGAGACAGGGGTGAACACTGAAGCTTTCTTT
CASSEAEETGVNTEAFF
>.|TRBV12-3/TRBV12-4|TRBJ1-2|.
TGTTTATTTACACCGTTATATGGCTACACCTTC
CLFTPLYGYTF
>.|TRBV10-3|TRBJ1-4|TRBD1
TGTGCCACGCAGACAGGGGAGTACGAAAAACTGTTTTTT
CATQTGEYEKLFF
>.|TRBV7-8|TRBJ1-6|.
TGTGCCAGCAGCTTATTGACTTCCTCGATCAATAATTCACCCCTCCACTTT
CASSLLTSSINNSPLHF
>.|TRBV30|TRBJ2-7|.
TGTGCCTGGAGTGTGATGCACTTTGGCGAGCAGTACTTC
CAWSVMHFGEQYF
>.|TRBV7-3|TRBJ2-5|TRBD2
TGTGCCAGCAGCTTAACGGGAGGGTTAGAGACCCAGTACTTC
CASSLTGGLETQYF
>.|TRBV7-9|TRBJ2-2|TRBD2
TGTGCCAGCAGCTTTCGTTCACTAGCGGGGGGAACCGGGGAGCTGTTTTTT
CASSFRSLAGGTGELFF
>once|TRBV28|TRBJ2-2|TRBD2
TGTGCCAGCAGTTTATCAGGGCGGGAGGACACCGGGGAGCTGTTTTTT
CASSLSGREDTGELFF
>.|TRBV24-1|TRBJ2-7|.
TGTGCCACCAGTGATCGAAAAACGGGAGCCCCCTACGAGCAGTACTTC
CATSDRKTGAPYEQYF
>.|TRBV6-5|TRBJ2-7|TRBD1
TGTGCCAGCAGCCTGGACAGGAGCTCCTACGAGCAGTACTTC
CASSLDRSSYEQYF
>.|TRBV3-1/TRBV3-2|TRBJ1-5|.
TGTGCCCAACGTACGACGGGGGGCTCTCAGCCCCAGCATTTT
CAQRTTGGSQPQHF
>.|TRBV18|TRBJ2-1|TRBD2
TGTGCCAGCTCACCCTCCAGCGGGGGGACCAACAATGAGCAGTTCTTC
CASSPSSGGTNNEQFF
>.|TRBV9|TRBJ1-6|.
TGTGCCAGCAGCGCCCGTGGAGGACAGAATAATTCACCCCTCCACTTT
CASSARGGQNNSPLHF
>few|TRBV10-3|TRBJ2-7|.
TGTGCCATCAGTGGTAAGGAGCCCACCGAGCAGTACTTC
CAISGKEPTEQYF
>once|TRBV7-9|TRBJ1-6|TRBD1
TGTGCCAGCAGATCCGGGACAGGGGGTTTAAATTCACCCCTCCACTTT
CASRSGTGGLNSPLHF
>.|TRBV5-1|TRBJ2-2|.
TGCGCCAGCAGCTTGGGCCAGGGGATCACCGGGGAGCTGTTTTTT
CASSLGQGITGELFF
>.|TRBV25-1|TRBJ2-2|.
TGTGCCAGCAGTGAATCACGGGACATCTCCGGGGAGCTGTTTTTT
CASSESRDISGELFF
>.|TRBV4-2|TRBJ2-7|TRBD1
TGTGCCAGCAGCCAAGCTGGACAGGGGGCCTACGAGCAGTACTTC
CASSQAGQGAYEQYF
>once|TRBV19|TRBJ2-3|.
TGTGCCAGTAGTTCAATCAGGGACTCCCTAGATACGCAGTATTTT
CASSSIRDSLDTQYF
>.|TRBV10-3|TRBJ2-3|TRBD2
TGTGCCACCAGACTAGCGGGCCCGACCACAGATACGCAGTATTTT
CATRLAGPTTDTQYF
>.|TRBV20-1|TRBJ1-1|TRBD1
TGCAGTGCTGGTGACAGGGAGGGAACTGAAGCTTTCTTT
CSAGDREGTEAFF
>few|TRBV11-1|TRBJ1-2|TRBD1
TGTGCCAGCAGCTTTGGCGGACAGGGGGATGGCTACACCTTC
CASSFGGQGDGYTF
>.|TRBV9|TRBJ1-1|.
TGTGCCAGCAGCTTTACAGGGTTCGGCACTGAAGCTTTCTTT
CASSFTGFGTEAFF
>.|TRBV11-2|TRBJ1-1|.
TGTGCCAGCAGCTTAGTACTCGGGACTGAAGCTTTCTTT
CASSLVLGTEAFF
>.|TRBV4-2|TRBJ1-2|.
TGTGCCAGCAGCCAAGGGCACAGTCAGGGCTACACCTTC
CASSQGHSQGYTF
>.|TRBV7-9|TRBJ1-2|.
TGTGCCACCGGGGTCATACCTAACTATGGCTACACCTTC
CATGVIPNYGYTF
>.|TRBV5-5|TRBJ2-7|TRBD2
TGTGCCAGCAGTCCCCGGACTAGCGGGCCTCAAGGCGAGCAGTACTTC
CASSPRTSGPQGEQYF
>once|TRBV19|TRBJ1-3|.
TGTGCCAGTAGCCCGCGAAGTCACTCTGGAAACACCATATATTTT
CASSPRSHSGNTIYF
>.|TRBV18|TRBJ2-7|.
TGTGCCAGCTCACCACCGTCGGGGAGCTACGAGCAGTACTTC
CASSPPSGSYEQYF
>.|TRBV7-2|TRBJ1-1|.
TGTGCCAGCAGCCCGAGCGGCGGGAACACTGAAGCTTTCTTT
CASSPSGGNTEAFF
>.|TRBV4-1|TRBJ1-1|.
TGCGCCAGCAGCCAAGCCGTAGACATGAACACTGAAGCTTTCTTT
CASSQAVDMNTEAFF
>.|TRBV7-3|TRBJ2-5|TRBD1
TGTGCCAGCAGCTCCACAGGGGGAAAAGAGACCCAGTACTTC
CASSSTGGKETQYF
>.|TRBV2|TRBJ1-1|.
TGTGCCAGCAGGGCTTGGGGGCAAGCTTTCTTT
CASRAWGQAFF
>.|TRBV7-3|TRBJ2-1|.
TGTGCCAGCAGCTTAGCAGACGGGAATGAGCAGTTCTTC
CASSLADGNEQFF
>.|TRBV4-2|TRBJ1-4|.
TGTGCCAGCAGCCAAGAATGGAGAGATAATGAAAAACTGTTTTTT
CASSQEWRDNEKLFF
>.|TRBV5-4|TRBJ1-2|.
TGTGCCAGCAGCTTGGCAGGGCTCTATGGCTACACCTTC
CASSLAGLYGYTF
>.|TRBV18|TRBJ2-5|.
TGTGCCAGCTCACCACCGTTAACAAGTCTAGAGACCCAGTACTTC
CASSPPLTSLETQYF
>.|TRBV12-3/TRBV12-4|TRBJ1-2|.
TGTGCCAGCAGTCAGGGGAATCCCTATGGCTACACCTTC
CASSQGNPYGYTF
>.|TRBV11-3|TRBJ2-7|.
TGTGCCAGCAGCCTACAAGCCGGGTACGAGCAGTACTTC
CASSLQAGYEQYF
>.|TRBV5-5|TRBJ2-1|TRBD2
TGTGCCAGCAGCTGGGAACTAGCGGGGTCCTTCAATGAGCAGTTCTTC
CASSWELAGSFNEQFF
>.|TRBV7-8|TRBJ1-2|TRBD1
TGTGCCAGCAGCTTAGCGAAGGGGGCGTTAAACTATGGCTACACCTTC
CASSLAKGALNYGYTF
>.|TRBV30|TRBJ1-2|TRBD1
TGTGCCTGGTATAATCCTATAAGACAGGGGGCAGGCTATGGCTACACCTTC
CAWYNPIRQGAGYGYTF
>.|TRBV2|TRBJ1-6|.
TGTGCCAGCAGTGTTCCCGGGAGCTCCTATAATTCACCCCTCCACTTT
CASSVPGSSYNSPLHF
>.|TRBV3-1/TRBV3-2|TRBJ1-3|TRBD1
TGTGCCAGCAGCCATTTATTTGGACAGGGGGGGGTGAACACCATATATTTT
CASSHLFGQGGVNTIYF